The 18 T cell receptor beta chains below were found in one sample sequenced in a study of CD8+ T cells in alopecia areata. Sequencing templates came from extracted RNA that was reverse transcribed into cDNA. Assay used: immunoSEQ multiplex PCR; TCRdb lists only in-frame clones, some missing. Of around 120,000 clones detected, 47% appear once; the ten largest clones hold more than 9%. The sequenced sample consisted of NKG2D-low CD8+ T cells sorted from blood. Receptor source: a human donor with alopecia areata.

In this sample, this clone turned up a few times. V usage is TRBV29-1 and J usage is TRBJ2-7; no reliable D call. The CDR3 has 11 residues. Germline-derived CDR1 and CDR2 are SQVTM and ANQGSEA. The V end was cut by 2 bases, the J end by 9 bases, with 11 bases between. CDR3 in DNA: TGCAGCGTTGAAACCCTGGAGCGGCAGTACTTC. Its protein is CSVETLERQYF.

V and J are TRBV11-2 and TRBJ2-1, with unresolved D. The CDR3 spans 12 residues. V lost 5 bases to trimming and J lost 6 bases, with 8 bases between them. Germline values: CDR1 SGHAT, CDR2 FQNNGV. CDR3: CASSPALNEQFF. CDR3 coding DNA: TGTGCCAGCAGCCCCGCCCTCAATGAGCAGTTCTTC.

A remark on this clone: This sample also contains other DNA sequences that code for the same CDR3. The rearrangement uses TRBV30 and TRBJ2-2; D ambiguous. Per germline, CDR1 GTSNPN and CDR2 SVGIG (reference sequence). The CDR3 is 10 residues long. Trimming shortened V by 5 bases and J by 5 bases, and 3 bases separated the two germline ends. CDR3 protein: CAWGTGELFF. DNA of the CDR3: TGTGCCTGGGGGACCGGGGAGCTGTTTTTT.

The gene calls are TRBV28 and TRBJ2-3, with 15 positions matching TRBD2. Losses at the gene ends were 6 bases for V and 2 bases for J; bases not matched to a gene: 9. This CDR3 has 18 residues. Germline-derived CDR1 and CDR2 are MDHEN and SYDVKM. The CDR3 DNA sequence: TGTGCCAGCAGGGGAGATGGACTAGCGGGAGGGCCCACAGATACGCAGTATTTT. Protein: CASRGDGLAGGPTDTQYF.

This clone has only a few counts. The V gene is TRBV5-6, the J gene TRBJ2-1, with D unresolved. Trimming took 2 bases from V and 7 from J, leaving 7 bases between them. This CDR3 is 12 amino acids long. From germline, CDR1 is SGHDT and CDR2 YYEEEE. DNA of the CDR3: TGTGCCAGCAGCTTTACCCGTAATGAGCAGTTCTTC. It is translated as CASSFTRNEQFF.

This chain joins TRBV29-1 and TRBJ2-7, with 12 nucleotides matching TRBD2. The trim removed 6 bases at V and 3 bases at J, leaving 3 bases unmatched. Per the germline V gene, CDR1 is SQVTM and CDR2 is ANQGSEA. The CDR3 contains 13 residues. The CDR3 region has the DNA TGCAGCGTAGCTAGCGGGAGGGACTACGAGCAGTACTTC. Translated, it gives CSVASGRDYEQYF.

This clone was found a few times. The chain joins TRBV14 to TRBJ2-1, with 15 positions matching TRBD2. V was pared by 6 bases and J by 8 bases, with 5 bases of the junction left unmatched. The CDR3 length is 15 residues. Germline lookup yields CDR1 SGHDN and CDR2 FVKESK. The CDR3: CASRRTSGGGHEQFF. CDR3 in DNA: TGTGCCAGCAGGCGGACTAGCGGGGGGGGACATGAGCAGTTCTTC.

V gene TRBV29-1 combines with J gene TRBJ2-7; D is unclear. In germline, CDR1 is SQVTM, CDR2 ANQGSEA. The V and J ends lost 0 bases and 3 bases respectively, with 12 bases between them. CDR3 length: 14 amino acids. CDR3 sequence reads: CSVEDLGQSYEQYF. As DNA, the CDR3 is TGCAGCGTTGAAGATCTCGGGCAGAGCTACGAGCAGTACTTC.

This clone has more than one count but fewer than ten. This chain links TRBV7-7 with TRBJ2-5; D perhaps matches TRBD1 (6 bases). The germline V gene has CDR1 SSHAT and CDR2 FNYEAQ (reference sequence). V was clipped by 5 bases and J by 4 bases, with 8 bases between them. The CDR3 consists of 12 residues. The CDR3 nucleotides are TGTGCCAGCAGCCAAGGGGGAGAGACCCAGTACTTC. Encoded protein: CASSQGGETQYF.

The chain joins TRBV29-1 to TRBJ1-1; 7 bases are a match to TRBD1. The CDR3 is 14 amino acids. Germline loops: CDR1 SQVTM, CDR2 ANQGSEA. J lost 6 bases, V lost 7 bases, and 14 bases had no gene match. The CDR3 bases are TGCAGCGGAGGCCCCCATCAGGGGGGGGCTGAAGCTTTCTTT. Its protein is CSGGPHQGGAEAFF.

This clone was detected a few times. The chain couples TRBV11-2 to TRBJ2-1; D is unresolved. Germline V CDR1 and CDR2: SGHAT, FQNNGV. The CDR3 length is 12 residues. V shed 4 bases and J shed 9 bases, with 10 bases lying between them. The CDR3 loop reads CASSSPPGEQFF. In DNA form, the CDR3 reads TGTGCCAGCAGCTCCCCGCCAGGTGAGCAGTTCTTC. Full variable domain (missing parts from reference TRBV11-2 and TRBJ2-1): EAGVAQSPRYKIIEKRQSVAFWCNPISGHATLYWYQQILGQGPKLLIQFQNNGVVDDSQLPKDRFSAERLKGVDSTLKIQPAKLEDSAVYLCASSSPPGEQFFGPGTRLTVL.

V usage is TRBV13 and J usage is TRBJ2-5; 10 positions match TRBD2. CDR3 length: 16 residues. CDR1 PRHDT and CDR2 FYEKMQ come from the germline V gene (reference sequence). The trim removed 1 base at V and 5 bases at J, leaving 7 bases unmatched. The chain's CDR3 is CASSLVGSGRNETQYF. The CDR3 region has the DNA TGTGCCAGCAGCTTAGTGGGTAGCGGGAGGAACGAGACCCAGTACTTC.

CDR3 region: CASGSGITPSTDTQYF. The CDR3 DNA sequence: TGTGCTAGTGGTTCAGGGATAACCCCCTCCACAGATACGCAGTATTTT. The chain combines TRBV12-5 with TRBJ2-3, with D perhaps TRBD1 (5 bases). The CDR3 contains 16 residues. Germline-derived CDR1 and CDR2 are LGHNT and FRNRAP. V was shortened by 4 bases and J by 2 bases, with 16 bases between the two germline ends.

The chain joins TRBV7-9 to TRBJ1-6, with D hard to call. The CDR3 runs 13 residues. Germline lookup yields CDR1 SEHNR and CDR2 FQNEAQ (reference sequence). Trimming left V 5 bases short and J 14 bases short, with 16 bases between. The CDR3, as DNA: TGTGCCAGCAGCGACGCACGTCTCGGATCCCTCCACTTT. Translated: CASSDARLGSLHF.

The rearrangement links TRBV7-2 to TRBJ2-3; D remains ambiguous. The length of the CDR3 is 15 residues. V was trimmed by 5 bases and J by 0 bases, leaving 12 bases between them. The germline V gene encodes CDR1 SGHTA and CDR2 FQGNSA. The CDR3 is CASSPPDPSTDTQYF. The CDR3 DNA reads TGTGCCAGCAGCCCCCCGGACCCTAGCACAGATACGCAGTATTTT.

The chain links TRBV14 to TRBJ2-3; D ambiguous. Trimming shortened V by 0 bases and J by 6 bases, and 7 bases separated the two germline ends. Germline V CDR1 and CDR2: SGHDN, FVKESK. CDR3 size: 13 residues. CDR3 in amino acids: CASSQDGMDTQYF. CDR3 bases: TGTGCCAGCAGCCAAGATGGAATGGATACGCAGTATTTT.

The chain recombines TRBV27 with TRBJ2-7; D gene ambiguous. The CDR3 consists of 14 residues. Trimming left V 0 bases short and J 2 bases short, with 8 bases between. Germline assignment: CDR1 MNHEY and CDR2 SMNVEV (reference sequence). The CDR3, as DNA: TGTGCCAGCAGTTTATCATCTGGGACCTACGAGCAGTACTTC. Protein product: CASSLSSGTYEQYF.

This sequence joins TRBV11-3 and TRBJ2-7; perhaps TRBD2 as D (5 bases). CDR1 is SGHNT and CDR2 is YENEEA in the germline V gene. Deletions cut 4 bases from V and 6 bases from J, with 10 bases between. The CDR3 is 12 residues long. The CDR3 loop reads CASSSGGGEQYF. CDR3 nucleotides: TGTGCCAGCAGCTCTGGAGGCGGCGAGCAGTACTTC.